The 27 T cell receptor beta chains below come from one sample, sequenced in a study of blood T cell repertoires in COVID-19. Method: immunoSEQ multiplex PCR; TCRdb's copy keeps in-frame clones and lacks some. The sample holds around 220,000 clones, nearly 90% seen once. What was sequenced was PBMCs or T cells enriched from blood (not recorded which). These receptors were obtained from a man younger than 45 who had been exposed to COVID-19.

The chain uses TRBV9 and TRBJ2-5, with D perhaps matching TRBD2 (5 bases). There are 15 residues in the CDR3. V lost 0 bases and J 4 bases, leaving 13 bases between the germline ends. CDR1 SGDLS and CDR2 YYNGEE come from the germline V gene. In DNA, the CDR3 is TGTGCCAGCAGCGTAGACCCGGACCGGGGAGAGACCCAGTACTTC. This gives the protein CASSVDPDRGETQYF.

The DNA for the CDR3 is TGTGCCGTTCAGGGGTTGGCCACTGAAGCTTTCTTT. This gives the protein CAVQGLATEAFF. The chain is built from TRBV6-5 and TRBJ1-1; tentatively, D is TRBD1 (6 bases). Germline CDR1 reads MNHEY; CDR2 reads SVGAGI. This CDR3 has 12 residues. The V gene lost 11 bases and the J gene lost 4 bases, with 14 bases spanning the gap.

The chain is built from TRBV6-2 or TRBV6-3 and TRBJ2-3, with 9 nucleotides matching TRBD2. CDR1 is MNHEY and CDR2 is SVGEGT in the germline V gene. The V segment lost 7 bases and the J segment 4 bases; nucleotides outside the gene matches: 6. This CDR3 has 14 residues. CDR3 amino acids: CASTPGLASDTQYF. CDR3 bases: TGTGCCAGCACCCCGGGACTAGCCTCAGATACGCAGTATTTT.

The gene calls are TRBV7-2 and TRBJ2-5, with TRBD2 as a possible D gene (7 bases). Between the trimmed V and J ends, which lost 5 bases and 2 bases, there was a span of 15 bases. This CDR3 spans 15 amino acids. Germline V gene data show CDR1 as SGHTA and CDR2 as FQGNSA. CDR3 bases: TGTGCCAGCAGCGAGGGGGGGCGCGGGCAAGAGACCCAGTACTTC. It codes for CASSEGGRGQETQYF.

This clone appeared a single time. The chain couples TRBV7-8 to TRBJ1-2, with a possible D match to TRBD1 (6 bases). Germline V lookup: CDR1 SGHVS, CDR2 FQNEAQ. Trimming took off 3 bases at V and 7 bases at J, with 9 bases between the two ends. This CDR3 has 12 residues. The CDR3 DNA reads as TGTGCCAGCAGCTTCGGGACAAGTGGCTACACCTTC. This translates into CASSFGTSGYTF.

This clone has a single count. The chain carries TRBV7-9 and TRBJ2-3; possible D gene TRBD2, 5 bases. The CDR3 covers 13 residues. Germline assignment: CDR1 SEHNR and CDR2 FQNEAQ (reference sequence). The V end was cut by 5 bases, the J end by 0 bases, with 6 bases between. The CDR3 spells CASSEGSTDTQYF. The CDR3 bases are TGTGCCAGCAGCGAGGGTAGCACAGATACGCAGTATTTT.

This chain uses TRBV14 with TRBJ1-3; a weak D match, TRBD1 (6 bases). Germline V lookup: CDR1 SGHDN, CDR2 FVKESK. Between the trimmed V and J ends, which lost 3 bases and 1 base, there was a span of 16 bases. CDR3 size: 17 residues. The CDR3 here is CASSQGTTRRSGNTIYF. Written as DNA, the CDR3 is TGTGCCAGCAGCCAGGGGACAACTAGGAGGTCTGGAAACACCATATATTTT.

The CDR3 DNA is TGTGCCAGCAGCCGGGACAGGGTAGAAGAGACCCAGTACTTC. As protein: CASSRDRVEETQYF. The J gene is TRBJ2-5, the V gene TRBV7-9; 9 bases fit TRBD1. The CDR3 has 14 amino acids. Germline V gene lookup returns CDR1 SEHNR and CDR2 FQNEAQ (reference sequence). V trimming: 5 bases; J trimming: 3 bases; junction bases outside the gene matches: 4. The full variable domain, rest sourced from reference TRBV7-9 and TRBJ2-5, is DTGVSQNPRHKITKRGQNVTFRCDPISEHNRLYWYRQTLGQGPEFLTYFQNEAQLEKSRLLSDRFSAERPKGSFSTLEIQRTEQGDSAMYLCASSRDRVEETQYFGPGTRLLVL.

J is TRBJ1-5 and V is TRBV18; D possibly corresponds to TRBD1 (5 bases). The CDR3 length is 14 residues. Germline assignment: CDR1 KGHSH and CDR2 LQKENI. V was cut by 3 bases and J by 3 bases, with 9 bases left in between. The CDR3 nucleotides are TGTGCCAGCTCACCCCAACAGGACAATCAGCCCCAGCATTTT. Translated: CASSPQQDNQPQHF. Full variable domain (missing parts from reference TRBV18 and TRBJ1-5): NAGVMQNPRHLVRRRGQEARLRCSPMKGHSHVYWYRQLPEEGLKFMVYLQKENIIDESGMPKERFSAEFPKEGPSILRIQQVVRGDSAAYFCASSPQQDNQPQHFGDGTRLSIL.

The table lists this clone with a few counts. This chain joins TRBV4-3 and TRBJ1-6, with 7 bases lining up with TRBD1. V lost 4 bases and J lost 11; bases outside the gene matches: 14. This CDR3 is 16 amino acids long. The V gene's germline CDR1 is LGHNA and CDR2 YSLEER. CDR3 bases: TGCGCCAGCAGCCTGAGGGGACAGCTTCACACCGCACCCCTCCACTTT. Its protein product is CASSLRGQLHTAPLHF.

This clone was detected only a few times. The CDR3 sequence: CASSELKGQPGELFF. DNA of the CDR3: TGTGCCAGCAGTGAGTTGAAGGGACAACCCGGGGAGCTGTTTTTT. The chain has TRBV2 and TRBJ2-2; D possibly corresponds to TRBD1 (6 bases). This CDR3 contains 15 residues. Trimming took off 3 bases at V and 6 bases at J, with 14 bases between the two ends. CDR1 is SNHLY, CDR2 FYNNEI, per germline.

The DNA of the CDR3 is TGTGCCAGCAGTGCGGGGGTCGGAGGAAGCTACACCTTC. Translating gives CASSAGVGGSYTF. This rearrangement joins TRBV2 to TRBJ1-2; D may be TRBD1 (5 bases). Germline loops: CDR1 SNHLY, CDR2 FYNNEI. This CDR3 contains 13 residues. The V gene lost 4 bases and the J gene lost 9 bases, with 15 bases spanning the gap.

CDR3 sequence reads: CATSDFRGGGELFF. CDR3 bases: TGTGCCACCAGTGATTTTAGGGGGGGTGGGGAGCTGTTTTTT. The chain is built from TRBV24-1 and TRBJ2-2, with a possible D match to TRBD2 (7 bases). The CDR3 consists of 14 residues. V lost 1 base, J lost 8 bases, and 10 bases lay in between. The germline V gene has CDR1 KGHDR and CDR2 SFDVKD.

This clone was seen just once. Given the absence of the conserved phenylalanine or tryptophan at the CDR3 end, a read error is likely. The limits of the CDR3 on the DNA are not certain, so only TCRdb's listed CDR3 is given. The chain employs TRBV6-2 or TRBV6-3 and TRBJ2-6; the tabulated D call, TRBD2, remains unverified against the DNA. A total of 12 residues make up the CDR3, ends included. The germline CDR1 and CDR2 sequences are MNHEY and SVGEGT. The CDR3 loop is CASSYVVKRRTR.

This clone appeared once. The rearrangement uses TRBV13 and TRBJ1-2; no definite D call. The CDR3 has 13 residues. CDR1 PRHDT and CDR2 FYEKMQ come from the germline V gene (reference sequence). Trimming cost V 4 bases and J 8 bases, with 14 bases left between them. The CDR3 region has the DNA TGTGCCAGCAGCTCCGACCGGTTCGGGGGCTACACCTTC. This translates into CASSSDRFGGYTF.

V is TRBV7-9 and J is TRBJ2-7; 11 bases are a match to TRBD2. The CDR3 runs to 15 residues. Trimming took 0 bases from V and 3 from J; bases not matched to a gene: 1. The germline V gene has CDR1 SEHNR and CDR2 FQNEAQ (reference sequence). Written as DNA, the CDR3 is TGTGCCAGCAGCTTAGCGGGACTAGCGGTCTACGAGCAGTACTTC. Encoded protein: CASSLAGLAVYEQYF.

J is TRBJ2-7 and V is TRBV2, with D possibly being TRBD1 (5 bases). Trimming removed 6 bases from V and 3 bases from J, with 15 bases in between. Germline V gives CDR1 SNHLY, CDR2 FYNNEI. The CDR3 has 14 amino acids. CDR3 sequence: CASRVRQGNYEQYF. CDR3 sequence (DNA): TGTGCCAGCAGGGTGAGGCAGGGCAACTACGAGCAGTACTTC.

The V gene is TRBV5-1, the J gene TRBJ1-2; 11 bases map to TRBD1. V shed 0 bases, J shed 9 bases, and the junction held 4 bases outside the gene matches. The CDR3 spans 14 residues. Germline loops: CDR1 SGHRS, CDR2 YFSETQ. CDR3 sequence reads: CASSLGTGGRSYTF. The CDR3 DNA follows: TGCGCCAGCAGCTTGGGGACAGGGGGCAGGAGCTACACCTTC.

The V gene is TRBV18, the J gene TRBJ1-4; 9 bases are a match to TRBD1. In germline, CDR1 is KGHSH, CDR2 LQKENI. The CDR3 is 15 residues long. The V gene end was trimmed by 6 bases and the J gene end by 6 bases; junction bases not matched to a gene: 8. The chain's CDR3 is CASSQTGGADEKLFF. CDR3 DNA sequence: TGTGCCAGCTCGCAAACAGGGGGCGCGGATGAAAAACTGTTTTTT.

V is TRBV27 and J is TRBJ2-7; a possible D gene is TRBD2 (6 bases). CDR1 is MNHEY and CDR2 is SMNVEV in the germline V gene (reference sequence). V was pared by 6 bases and J by 3 bases, with 15 bases between. The CDR3 contains 14 residues. The CDR3 sequence: CASSLTGAGYEQYF. For the CDR3, the DNA is TGTGCCAGCAGCCTGACGGGAGCCGGCTACGAGCAGTACTTC.

The V call is TRBV25-1, the J call TRBJ2-7; 8 positions agree with TRBD2. Germline CDR1 reads MGHDK; CDR2 reads SYGVNS. This CDR3 has 10 amino acids. V gave up 11 bases and J gave up 4 bases; unmatched junction bases: 1. CDR3 in DNA: TGTGCCGCGGGGGGTTACGAGCAGTACTTC. Translated: CAAGGYEQYF.

V is TRBV5-4 and J is TRBJ2-5; no reliable D call. Germline V gene lookup returns CDR1 SGHNT and CDR2 YYREEE (reference sequence). V was clipped by 1 base and J by 3 bases, with 13 bases between them. This CDR3 region has 15 residues. The CDR3 is CASSLRRPGEETQYF. As DNA, the CDR3 is TGTGCCAGCAGCTTGAGGCGGCCTGGTGAAGAGACCCAGTACTTC.

The chain uses TRBV4-2 and TRBJ2-1; TRBD2 matches at 9 bases. The CDR3 loop spans 16 amino acids. Germline CDR1 LGHNA, CDR2 YNFKEQ. Unmatched junction bases numbered 8, after V lost 0 bases and J lost 8 bases. The CDR3 DNA is TGTGCCAGCAGCCAAGAAAGGCTAGCGGGGTTATATGAGCAGTTCTTC. Residues: CASSQERLAGLYEQFF.

This clone was seen more than once but under ten times. The chain joins TRBV4-1 to TRBJ2-2; D gene ambiguous. Germline values: CDR1 MGHRA, CDR2 YSYEKL. Trimming cost V 1 base and J 7 bases, with 10 bases left between them. CDR3 length: 14 residues. CDR3 bases: TGCGCCAGCAGCCAAGGTTTGCTGCGCGGGGAGCTGTTTTTT. Encoded protein: CASSQGLLRGELFF.

The chain uses TRBV7-9 and TRBJ1-3, with 7 bases that match TRBD1. The CDR3 contains 18 residues. In germline, CDR1 is SEHNR, CDR2 FQNEAQ (reference sequence). With V trimmed by 0 bases and J by 0 bases, 8 bases remained unmatched. The chain's CDR3 is CASSLAARQGFSGNTIYF. CDR3 nucleotides: TGTGCCAGCAGCTTAGCGGCGCGACAGGGATTCTCTGGAAACACCATATATTTT.

The chain recombines TRBV20-1 with TRBJ1-2; D is possibly TRBD1 (5 bases). Between the trimmed V and J ends, which lost 6 bases and 8 bases, there was a span of 13 bases. The CDR3 extends over 11 amino acids. Germline V gene data show CDR1 as DFQATT and CDR2 as SNEGSKA (reference sequence). The CDR3 spells CSAGGGEGYTF. The CDR3, as DNA: TGCAGTGCGGGGGGAGGGGAAGGCTACACCTTC.

The chain has TRBV19 and TRBJ1-1; 10 bases map to TRBD1. V gave up 1 base and J gave up 9 bases; unmatched junction bases: 8. CDR3 length equals 15 residues. Looked up from germline, CDR1 is LNHDA and CDR2 is SQIVND (reference sequence). CDR3 coding DNA: TGTGCCAGTAGTATAGCCCTGGGGGACAGGGGCAAAGCTTTCTTT. Its protein is CASSIALGDRGKAFF.